This T cell receptor (beta chain) was profiled in a study of early T cells in non-severe SARS-CoV-2 infection. About the study: Chains stayed unpaired after sequencing of bulk RNA from unsorted whole blood.

Overall study results and limits: Matches to VDJdb favored anti-spike CD8 responses and missed private and CD4 specificities.

Attached unique molecular identifiers marked individual cDNA molecules. MiXCR was run by TCRdb on the 5' RACE reads, yielding one entry per CDR3 protein. The repertoire holds more than 50,000 distinct CDR3 sequences, with about 12% as singletons. This clonotype appeared a few times. Antigen: not known. After removal of 4 bases from V and 0 bases from J, the junction contained 6 bases not matched to a gene. The CDR3 runs 16 residues. Germline CDR1 reads SGHTA; CDR2 reads FQGNSA. The sequence came from an adult who was a healthcare worker with PCR-confirmed SARS-CoV-2 infection or an uninfected control (not recorded which). The V and J genes are TRBV7-2 and TRBJ2-1, with TRBD2 matching 7 bases. The material sequenced was whole blood, taken at baseline. The CDR3 reads CASSYQRGSSYNEQFF. CDR3 nucleotides: TGTGCCAGCAGCTACCAACGCGGGAGCTCCTACAATGAGCAGTTCTTC.